This entry lists 7 T cell receptor beta chains sequenced from one sample in a study of Ad26.COV2.S vaccination and SARS-CoV-2 variants. Treatment given: around 19 received Ad26.COV2.S at low or high dose, single or two shots; several received placebo; per-sample allocation not given. Collection of samples fell on day 63 after the first vaccine or placebo injection. The assay was immunoSEQ multiplex PCR, and TCRdb's table has in-frame clones only and misses some. The data show roughly 380,000 clones, 80% to 90% seen once. Sequencing used peripheral blood, obtained in a trial of Ad26.COV2.S vaccine versus placebo. The receptors originated from a person between 18 and 65 years old who received the Ad26.COV2.S COVID-19 vaccine or a placebo.

The rearrangement joins TRBV29-1 to TRBJ2-7, with D maybe TRBD1 (6 bases). This CDR3 is built from 14 residues. Germline CDR1 SQVTM, CDR2 ANQGSEA. Between the trimmed V and J ends, which lost 5 bases and 0 bases, there was a span of 14 bases. Written as DNA, the CDR3 is TGCAGCGTTATAGGACAGTATAGCTCCTACGAGCAGTACTTC. Its protein is CSVIGQYSSYEQYF.

The rearrangement joins TRBV5-5 to TRBJ1-1; tentatively, D is TRBD1 (6 bases). Germline V gives CDR1 SGHKS, CDR2 YYEKEE (reference sequence). This CDR3 region has 15 residues. Deletions cut 3 bases from V and 0 bases from J, with 12 bases between. CDR3 nucleotide sequence: TGTGCCAGCAGCTGGGGGGACACCTTGAACACTGAAGCTTTCTTT. This encodes CASSWGDTLNTEAFF.

The chain couples TRBV30 to TRBJ1-1; 7 bases fit TRBD1. The CDR3 has 15 residues. CDR1 and CDR2 (germline): GTSNPN, SVGIG (reference sequence). V trimming: 8 bases; J trimming: 4 bases; junction bases outside the gene matches: 16. The CDR3 nucleotides read TGTGCCAGGACAGGCTGGGGTCAAGGGGCCACTGAAGCTTTCTTT. This translates into CARTGWGQGATEAFF.

V and J are TRBV4-2 and TRBJ1-6; no definite D call. V shed 4 bases and J shed 0 bases, with 13 bases lying between them. This CDR3 contains 17 residues. The germline gives CDR1 LGHNA, CDR2 YNFKEQ. CDR3 amino acids: CASSPLTPSSYNSPLHF. The DNA of the CDR3 is TGTGCCAGCAGCCCGTTGACACCGAGCTCCTATAATTCACCCCTCCACTTT.

The chain employs TRBV7-2 and TRBJ2-5; D not certain. CDR3 size: 13 residues. V was trimmed by 5 bases and J by 3 bases, leaving 10 bases between them. CDR1 is SGHTA, CDR2 FQGNSA, per germline. The CDR3 region has the DNA TGTGCCAGCAGCCTATCGGTCAAAGAGACCCAGTACTTC. Protein sequence: CASSLSVKETQYF.

This chain uses TRBV30 with TRBJ2-2; D may be TRBD2 (6 bases). The CDR3 extends over 13 amino acids. With 7 bases removed from V and 5 bases from J, the gap between germline ends came to 14 bases. Germline V gene lookup returns CDR1 GTSNPN and CDR2 SVGIG (reference sequence). This chain's CDR3 is CASRRAGTGELFF. CDR3 bases: TGTGCCTCCCGGAGGGCCGGTACCGGGGAGCTGTTTTTT. Using reference TRBV30 and TRBJ2-2 for the parts outside the CDR3, the full variable domain is SQTIHQWPATLVQPVGSPLSLECTVEGTSNPNLYWYRQAAGRGLQLLFYSVGIGQISSEVPQNLSASRPQDRQFILSSKKLLLSDSGFYLCASRRAGTGELFFGEGSRLTVL.

V gene TRBV5-6 combines with J gene TRBJ2-2, with D perhaps TRBD1 or TRBD2 (5 bases each). The CDR3 spans 19 residues. Between the trimmed V and J ends, which lost 5 bases and 1 base, there was a span of 24 bases. Per the germline V gene, CDR1 is SGHDT and CDR2 is YYEEEE. The CDR3 spells CASRAAWGELAWNTGELFF. The CDR3, as DNA: TGTGCCAGCAGGGCGGCCTGGGGCGAGTTAGCGTGGAACACCGGGGAGCTGTTTTTT. Drawing the rest from reference TRBV5-6 and TRBJ2-2, the complete variable domain is DAGVTQSPTHLIKTRGQQVTLRCSPKSGHDTVSWYQQALGQGPQFIFQYYEEEERQRGNFPDRFSGHQFPNYSSELNVNALLLGDSALYLCASRAAWGELAWNTGELFFGEGSRLTVL.